A single sample gave rise to the 3 T cell receptor beta chains below, sequenced in a study of blood T cell repertoires in COVID-19. The repertoire was sequenced with immunoSEQ multiplex PCR; TCRdb's copy has only in-frame clones and lacks some. The sample includes approximately 300,000 clones, 70% to 90% seen only once; the top ten take 6% to 8%. Source material: peripheral blood. The receptors were sampled from a woman in her forties or fifties with COVID-19, enrolled during active disease.

The genes are TRBV27 and TRBJ2-5; D is unresolved. Trimming left V 0 bases short and J 1 base short, with 6 bases between. Germline-derived CDR1 and CDR2 are MNHEY and SMNVEV (reference sequence). The CDR3 sequence is 14 residues long. CDR3 in DNA: TGTGCCAGCAGTTTATCCAGCGTCCAAGAGACCCAGTACTTC. Translating it yields CASSLSSVQETQYF.

This rearrangement joins TRBV5-1 to TRBJ2-7; TRBD2 might be the D (5 bases). The CDR3 sequence is 11 residues long. Germline V gene data show CDR1 as SGHRS and CDR2 as YFSETQ. V was clipped by 7 bases and J by 4 bases, with 9 bases between them. The CDR3 bases are TGCGCCAGCGGACTTCTTTACGAGCAGTACTTC. This sequence encodes CASGLLYEQYF.

This chain connects TRBV18 to TRBJ2-5; 10 bases are a match to TRBD2. The CDR3 contains 14 residues. CDR1 and CDR2 from the germline V gene are KGHSH and LQKENI. V shed 5 bases, J shed 3 bases, and the junction held 3 bases outside the gene matches. CDR3 coding DNA: TGTGCCAGCTCATCCGGACTAGCGGAAGAGACCCAGTACTTC. It yields the protein CASSSGLAEETQYF.